This TCR beta chain appears in the sequencing data of a study of a mutant IDH1 vaccine in newly diagnosed glioma. Turning to the study itself: Treated patients, averaging 40.4 years, were roughly 62% male and roughly 38% female. Every participant had undergone radiotherapy, temozolomide, or both before, and most underwent both.

This clone was observed a single time. Its antigen is unknown. Findings of the study overall: Pseudoprogression seemed unlinked to shifts in top peripheral T cell clonotypes.

The data were produced by immunoSEQ multiplex PCR, yet TCRdb's version contains in-frame clones alone and is incomplete. This table holds around 100,000 clones, almost 85% found once. Indicated time point: baseline, week 1 (first vaccination visit). Treatment indicated: pre-vaccination baseline after standard-of-care therapy. CDR1 and CDR2 from the germline V gene are SGHAT and FQNNGV. Germline trimming cut 1 base from V and 8 bases from J; bases unmatched to any gene: 6. The CDR3 is made up of 15 amino acids. The specimen was PBMCs, collected from a glioma patient treated with radiotherapy, temozolomide or both. The sequence was collected from a man aged 40-50 years with glioma. Some clones in this sample may be carry-over from other donors' samples. The V call is TRBV11-2, the J call TRBJ1-4, with 8 nucleotides matching TRBD1. This CDR3 is CASSLAGQGAEKLFF. The CDR3 coding sequence is TGTGCCAGCAGCTTAGCGGGGCAGGGGGCAGAAAAACTGTTTTTT.